The 5 T cell receptor beta chains below come from one sample, sequenced in a study of siplizumab effects on memory and regulatory T cells (dated by TCRdb to about 2019). The library came from the immunoSEQ multiplex PCR assay. The table comes from immuneACCESS by way of TCRdb, which keeps in-frame sequences with V and J called. Part of the clones is missing from these tables; in studies checked, under half for an unresolved V gene and the rest for unknown reasons. This sample comprises 70,000 or so clones, more than 80% of them detected only once. In total, the top ten clones hold around 28% of the sample. Sequenced input: CD8+ T cells sorted from blood. Source of these receptors: a human donor in good health.

The chain is built from TRBV6-5 and TRBJ2-3, with 7 positions matching TRBD1. Germline lookup yields CDR1 MNHEY and CDR2 SVGAGI. CDR3 size: 15 residues. V dropped 6 bases and J dropped 0; count of bases not matched to a gene: 6. CDR3 sequence reads: CASSPGTVSTDTQYF. The CDR3 DNA is TGTGCCAGCAGCCCTGGGACAGTGAGCACAGATACGCAGTATTTT.

V usage is TRBV5-1 and J usage is TRBJ2-7; unclear D gene. Per the germline V gene, CDR1 is SGHRS and CDR2 is YFSETQ. Deletions cut 0 bases from V and 3 bases from J, with 13 bases between. The length of the CDR3 is 15 residues. The CDR3 here is CASSLEEPIVYEQYF. The CDR3 DNA reads as TGCGCCAGCAGCTTGGAAGAGCCCATCGTCTACGAGCAGTACTTC.

The chain recombines TRBV23-1 with TRBJ2-5; 9 positions match TRBD2. Being an ORF, TRBV23-1 has a function that is uncertain. V lost 0 bases and J lost 3; bases outside the gene matches: 8. The CDR3 loop spans 17 amino acids. Written as DNA, the CDR3 is TGCGCCAGCAGTCAATCTAAGATGCGGACTAGCGAAGAGACCCAGTACTTC. Its protein product is CASSQSKMRTSEETQYF.

This clone was seen a few times. This chain connects TRBV6-1 to TRBJ1-2, with D maybe TRBD1 (5 bases). The CDR3 length is 12 residues. CDR1 is MNHNS, CDR2 SASEGT, per germline. V was shortened by 3 bases and J by 4 bases, with 6 bases between the two germline ends. The CDR3 DNA sequence: TGTGCCAGCAGTGAGGGGCCCTATGGCTACACCTTC. Translating gives CASSEGPYGYTF.

The CDR3 nucleotides read TGTGCCAGTAGTATAGATCTAGGGCTAGCGGTCTACAATGAGCAGTTCTTC. Its translation is CASSIDLGLAVYNEQFF. The chain carries TRBV19 and TRBJ2-1, with TRBD2 matching over 7 bases. The ends lost 0 bases at V and 3 bases at J; junction bases unmatched: 8. CDR3 length: 17 residues. In germline, CDR1 is LNHDA, CDR2 SQIVND (reference sequence).